This T cell receptor beta chain was captured by sequencing in a study of CXCR3-negative and CXCR3-positive naive CD8 T cells. The CDR3 has 12 residues. Libraries of TRB cDNA were made by 5' RACE and carried UMIs. TCRdb re-called the 5' RACE reads and gives one entry per CDR3 protein, without DNA. Its listing shows around 61,000 distinct CDR3 sequences. Findings and limits, study-wide: For CXCR3-positive naive cells, TRB CDR3s were more hydrophobic than those of CXCR3-negative naive cells. In naive cells, CXCR3-negative and CXCR3-positive subsets had similar TRBV-TRBJ usage; memory cells differed.

Triplicate roughly 300,000-cell sorts were made of each CD8+ T cell subset. Naive CD8+ T lymphocytes were specified as CD45RO-CCR7+CD27+CD95-. As for this clonotype: Antigen: not known.

Sequencing was performed on naive CXCR3+ CD8+ T cells from blood. The subset: CD45RO-CCR7+CD27+CD95- naive CD8+ T cells expressing CXCR3 (TNR3+). The TCR was taken from a human donor in good health. Some clones in this sample may be carry-over from other donors' samples. The chain is built from TRBV12-3 or TRBV12-4 and TRBJ2-7. CDR3 region: CASSTLRNEQYF.